This TCR beta chain was identified in a study of shared clonotypes between healthy human individuals. The donors were all Caucasian adults (living in Nashville, Tennessee). Notes on the study in general: Compared with memory subsets, naive subsets generally had larger estimated richness. Clonotypes not shared had lower generation probabilities than those common to all four donors.

With regard to this clone: Its antigen is as yet unknown.

Repertoires were generated with immunoSEQ multiplex PCR, while TCRdb's copy carries only in-frame clones and drops some. The sample contains more than 900,000 clones, approximately 80% of which appear only once. The sequence derives from a man aged 18 to 35 in good health. Some clones in this sample may be carry-over from other donors' samples. What was sequenced was memory CD4+ T cells from PBMCs. Subset in this sample: CD45RA-negative fraction.

The CDR3 loop is CASSYSGSQVTYGYTF. In nucleotides, the CDR3 is TGTGCCAGCAGTTACTCAGGATCCCAAGTAACCTATGGCTACACCTTC. The chain employs TRBV6-6 and TRBJ1-2; D remains ambiguous. Trimming took off 0 bases at V and 4 bases at J, with 15 bases between the two ends. The CDR3 extends over 16 amino acids. Germline values: CDR1 MNHNY, CDR2 SVGAGI (reference sequence).